This is a list of T cell receptor beta chains from one sample in a study of vaccination effects on CD4 cells after COVID-19. These receptors' antigens are unknown. The table came from immunoSEQ multiplex PCR; TCRdb's copy has only in-frame clones and leaves some out. The data show approximately 66,000 clones, around 85% seen once. The material sequenced was CD4+ T cells from PBMCs cultured without peptide, taken after COVID-19 vaccination. Receptors originate from a human donor who received a COVID-19 vaccine. Each CDR3 is given with its conserved first and last residue. A D gene is named only where the DNA matches it firmly. Not all rows give a size; the values are once, few, many and, for expanded clones, a class.

size	length	V	J	D	DNA	CDR3
NA	16	TRBV19	TRBJ2-2	TRBD1	TGTGCCAGTAGTACGGACAGGGTAAAAAACACCGGGGAGCTGTTTTTT	CASSTDRVKNTGELFF
NA	13	TRBV5-1	TRBJ2-5	NA	TGCGCCAGCAGCTTGACAGGGAAAGAGACCCAGTACTTC	CASSLTGKETQYF
NA	14	TRBV2	TRBJ1-5	NA	TGTGCCAGCAGTTGGGAGGGTAGCAATCAGCCCCAGCATTTT	CASSWEGSNQPQHF
few	18	TRBV28	TRBJ1-6	TRBD1	TGTGCCAGCAGTTTAGGGACAGGGTTCTTCTCCTATAATTCACCCCTCCACTTT	CASSLGTGFFSYNSPLHF
NA	17	TRBV7-3	TRBJ2-5	TRBD2	TGTGCCAGCAGCTTAAGAGGACTAGCGGACTTCCAAGAGACCCAGTACTTC	CASSLRGLADFQETQYF
NA	15	TRBV5-4	TRBJ2-5	NA	TGTGCCAGCAGCTTGGGGGGCAGGGCCCGTGAGACCCAGTACTTC	CASSLGGRARETQYF
NA	14	TRBV9	TRBJ2-3	NA	TGTGCCAGCAGCGCCGCTCTTCTCCCAGATACGCAGTATTTT	CASSAALLPDTQYF
NA	12	TRBV6-6	TRBJ1-1	NA	TGTGCCAGCAGGGAGGGGAGCACTGAAGCTTTCTTT	CASREGSTEAFF
NA	15	TRBV5-1	TRBJ2-1	TRBD2	TGCGCCAGCAGCTGGGGACTAGCGGGGGGGGATGAGCAGTTCTTC	CASSWGLAGGDEQFF
NA	16	TRBV3-1/TRBV3-2	TRBJ2-1	TRBD2	TGTGCCAGCAGCGGGCTTAGCGGGGGGGTGGTTAATGAGCAGTTCTTC	CASSGLSGGVVNEQFF
NA	12	TRBV28	TRBJ1-1	NA	TGTGCCAGCAGTTTACCGGTTTTTGAAGCTTTCTTT	CASSLPVFEAFF
NA	15	TRBV6-2/TRBV6-3	TRBJ2-5	NA	TGTGCCAGCAGTTACTCGAGCGCCGTTACGGAGACCCAGTACTTC	CASSYSSAVTETQYF
NA	13	TRBV7-3	TRBJ1-1	NA	TGTGCCAGCAGCTTAACGCAGGGGAGTGAAGCTTTCTTT	CASSLTQGSEAFF
NA	16	TRBV5-8	TRBJ2-2	NA	TGTGCCAGCAGCTTGAGCCGACAGGGAGGGACCGGGGAGCTGTTTTTT	CASSLSRQGGTGELFF
few	15	TRBV2	TRBJ1-1	TRBD1	TGTGCCAGCAGAGGAACAGGGGCGAGGAACACTGAAGCTTTCTTT	CASRGTGARNTEAFF
few	12	TRBV29-1	TRBJ1-2	TRBD1	TGCAGCGCGGGACAGTCTAACTATGGCTACACCTTC	CSAGQSNYGYTF
NA	15	TRBV7-2	TRBJ2-1	TRBD1	TGTGCCAGCAGCCGGCGACAGGGTGGGAAAAGTGAGCAGTTCTTC	CASSRRQGGKSEQFF
NA	13	TRBV12-3/TRBV12-4	TRBJ2-3	NA	TGTGGTGGAGAGAAGATAAGCACAGATACGCAGTATTTT	CGGEKISTDTQYF
few	15	TRBV5-1	TRBJ1-6	NA	TGCGCCAGCAGCTTGACCGGGGGCTCAAATTCACCCCTCCACTTT	CASSLTGGSNSPLHF
few	15	TRBV5-4	TRBJ1-1	TRBD1	TGTGCCAGCAGCTCCCGACAGGGGGCGAACACTGAAGCTTTCTTT	CASSSRQGANTEAFF
NA	13	TRBV5-1	TRBJ1-2	TRBD1	TGCGCCAGCAGCTTGACAGGGGAATATGGCTACACCTTC	CASSLTGEYGYTF
NA	15	TRBV5-1	TRBJ2-1	NA	TGCGCCAGCAGCTTCCCGACTAGCTCCTACAATGAGCAGTTCTTC	CASSFPTSSYNEQFF